This TCR beta chain appears in the sequencing data of a study of blood T cell repertoires in COVID-19 (dated by TCRdb to between 2020 and 2021). In terms of the full investigation: The collaborator samples originated in the United States, Italy and Spain and spanned the acute and convalescent phases of COVID-19. The prospective study material was composed of cDNA or gDNA derived from T cells, B-cell-depleted T cells, or PBMCs. The dataset comprised deeply sampled blood TCRbeta repertoires from subjects exposed to, actively infected with, or recovered from COVID-19. A freely available public database, intended as a resource for researchers studying the immune response to SARS-CoV-2, is where the repertoires were released. The samples were drawn from two sources: the first 160 participants of the ongoing ImmuneRACE study, and 1,000 to 1,500 subjects contributed by 6 global collaborators. The sample metadata nearly always contained a de-identified subject ID, COVID-19 status, age in years and sex. Where available, HLA class I and class II types were taken from metadata supplied by the sample provider and were not determined by assay-based typing.

The full study reports these points: The quantity of clinical and demographic metadata differed by source and by participant and was supplied without curation.

Germline trimming: 0 bases from V, 3 bases from J; junction bases outside gene matches: 2. Its CDR3 holds 16 amino acids, cysteine through phenylalanine. Only CDR3 DNA is held: 48 bases, read in frame from base 1. As encoded in the germline V gene, CDR1 is KGHSH while CDR2 is LQKENI. The immunoSEQ Assay, a bias-controlled multiplex PCR, was used to amplify TCRbeta CDR3 regions from genomic DNA. As for the authors' bioinformatics: The number of nucleated cells in each sample was estimated from the amplification of reference gene primers within the assay. To quantify the absolute abundance of each unique TCRbeta CDR3 rearrangement, sequence reads were collapsed and filtered. Productive Simpson clonality was computed per sample as the square root of Simpson's diversity index over productive rearrangements. In TCRdb, the immuneACCESS table is reduced to in-frame sequences with V and J assigned. These tables do not hold every clone; where another copy was compared, an unresolved V gene accounts for under half, and the others remain unexplained. Clone size and V and J calls were adopted from that table, with D and trimming inferred from the DNA. Within this sample are more than 150,000 clones, with 81% of them counted one time only. The ten largest make up 10% to 15% of the sample.

In Seattle, one collaborating source enrolled patients while the infection was active and tracked those patients longitudinally over the course of disease. The collaborating institutions used their own protocols to collect whole blood in K2EDTA tubes. For TCRbeta analysis, collaborators shipped samples in one of three forms: frozen whole blood, isolated PBMCs, or DNA extracted from either of those sample types. Regarding this clone: Its antigen is still unknown. The record has no base qualities; no much larger clone is one base away.

The chain is assembled from TRBV18 and TRBJ2-4; 10 middle bases align to TRBD1. Sequenced: peripheral blood. This sequence was found in a woman of 80 years or more with COVID-19, enrolled during active disease. The CDR3 reads as follows: CASSPPGQGHKNIQYF. The sequenced DNA: TGTGCCAGCTCACCACCGGGACAGGGGCACAAAAACATTCAGTACTTC.